This TCR beta chain is drawn from a study of T cells after yellow fever vaccination. General study findings and limits: Researchers cautioned that FACS-sorted repertoires could harbor abundant clonotypes contaminating from the bulk population. The secondary response was weaker, and its peak arrived faster, on day 5 versus 15. It was a small share of clonotypes that appeared in both CD4 and CD8 compartments.

Synthesis of TCR cDNA relied on 5'RACE template switching, which attached a universal primer site and UMIs. Via MiXCR, TCRdb re-called the 5' RACE reads, giving one row per CDR3 protein. The table includes approximately 32,000 distinct CDR3 sequences, under 4.5% detected once. This clonotype was observed at least ten times. Antigen: not known. This TCR was recovered from a man aged 25 to 40 who received the YFV17D yellow fever vaccine. This specimen consisted of CD8+ T cells sorted from PBMCs, obtained 5 days after the yellow fever booster vaccination.

CDR3 sequence: CASSGDRAYEQYF. CDR3 DNA sequence: TGTGCCAGCAGCGGGGACAGGGCCTACGAGCAGTACTTC. The chain combines TRBV7-6 with TRBJ2-7; TRBD1 aligns across 9 bases. With V trimmed by 5 bases and J by 2 bases, 1 base remained unmatched. CDR3 length: 13 amino acids. Germline CDR1 SGHVS, CDR2 FNYEAQ.